One and the same sample provided the 19 T cell receptor beta chains below, sequenced in a study of T cell repertoires in cytomegalovirus infection. TCRdb redid the calling of the reads with MiXCR, one entry per CDR3 protein. The sample has about 530,000 distinct CDR3 sequences, more than 25% seen once; the top ten hold roughly an eighth. The material sequenced was PBMCs. These receptors were obtained from a human donor in good health (CMV status not recorded). Some clones in this sample may be carry-over from other donors' samples.

This clonotype was counted between two and nine times. The chain joins TRBV5-6 to TRBJ2-3, with D uncertain. V was shortened by 2 bases and J by 4 bases, with 11 bases between the two germline ends. The CDR3 covers 14 residues. Germline-derived CDR1 and CDR2 are SGHDT and YYEEEE. DNA for the CDR3: TGTGCCAGCAGCTTATCGGTCTGGCCAGATACGCAGTATTTT. As protein: CASSLSVWPDTQYF. The full variable domain, rest sourced from reference TRBV5-6 and TRBJ2-3, is DAGVTQSPTHLIKTRGQQVTLRCSPKSGHDTVSWYQQALGQGPQFIFQYYEEEERQRGNFPDRFSGHQFPNYSSELNVNALLLGDSALYLCASSLSVWPDTQYFGPGTRLTVL.

The chain is built from TRBV28 and TRBJ2-4; tentatively, D is TRBD2 (5 bases). The CDR3 is 17 amino acids. Germline V CDR1 and CDR2: MDHEN, SYDVKM. With 5 bases removed from V and 1 base from J, the gap between germline ends came to 18 bases. The CDR3 region is CASSPWEWGSAKNIQYF. The CDR3 coding sequence is TGTGCCAGCAGTCCTTGGGAGTGGGGATCGGCCAAAAACATTCAGTACTTC. Full variable domain (remainder filled in from reference TRBV28 and TRBJ2-4): DVKVTQSSRYLVKRTGEKVFLECVQDMDHENMFWYRQDPGLGLRLIYFSYDVKMKEKGDIPEGYSVSREKKERFSLILESASTNQTSMYLCASSPWEWGSAKNIQYFGAGTRLSVL.

This clonotype was seen only a few times. The CDR3 DNA reads TGTGCCAGCAGTACAGGACAGGGAACAATGAACACTGAAGCTTTCTTT. Amino acid sequence: CASSTGQGTMNTEAFF. The rearrangement joins TRBV6-1 to TRBJ1-1, with 8 bases identical to TRBD1. The germline gives CDR1 MNHNS, CDR2 SASEGT. The CDR3 is made up of 16 amino acids. V gave up 5 bases and J gave up 0 bases; unmatched junction bases: 8.

The V and J genes are TRBV4-1 and TRBJ2-1, with 9 bases fitting TRBD1. Germline trimming cut 5 bases from V and 10 bases from J; bases unmatched to any gene: 12. The CDR3 is 15 amino acids. The germline CDR1 and CDR2 sequences are MGHRA and YSYEKL. DNA of the CDR3: TGCGCCAGCAGCATCCGGGACAGGGTCAGCGACGAGCAGTTCTTC. Amino acids: CASSIRDRVSDEQFF.

The chain has TRBV4-3 and TRBJ2-2, with D unresolved. V lost 1 base to trimming and J lost 5 bases, with 5 bases between them. This CDR3 comprises 13 residues. Looked up from germline, CDR1 is LGHNA and CDR2 is YSLEER. For the CDR3, the DNA is TGCGCCAGCAGCCAAGTAATTACCGGGGAGCTGTTTTTT. This codes for CASSQVITGELFF.

The gene calls are TRBV27 and TRBJ1-2, with a weak D call TRBD1 (5 bases). The germline V and J ends were trimmed by 2 bases and 4 bases, with 14 bases remaining between them. This CDR3 contains 15 residues. Germline-derived CDR1 and CDR2 are MNHEY and SMNVEV (reference sequence). The CDR3 here is CASSLNTGLLYGYTF. The DNA for the CDR3 is TGTGCCAGCAGTTTAAATACAGGCCTCCTCTATGGCTACACCTTC.

The chain couples TRBV7-9 to TRBJ2-5, with 8 bases matching TRBD1. The CDR3 has 14 amino acids. Germline-derived CDR1 and CDR2 are SEHNR and FQNEAQ (reference sequence). V gave up 5 bases and J gave up 3 bases; unmatched junction bases: 5. The CDR3 DNA is TGTGCCAGCAGCCCCCCGGACAGGGAAGAGACCCAGTACTTC. Residues: CASSPPDREETQYF.

The chain combines TRBV24-1 with TRBJ1-2; no definite D call. CDR1 and CDR2 (germline): KGHDR, SFDVKD. The CDR3 is 11 residues long. Trimming pared 5 bases from V and 4 bases from J, leaving 4 bases between. In nucleotides, the CDR3 is TGTGCCACCAGTGGCGGCTATGGCTACACCTTC. This encodes CATSGGYGYTF.

This clonotype has just one count. The chain carries TRBV14 and TRBJ2-1; tentatively, D is TRBD1 or TRBD2 (5 bases each). The V and J ends lost 3 bases and 0 bases respectively, with 12 bases between them. Germline V gene lookup returns CDR1 SGHDN and CDR2 FVKESK. The CDR3 sequence is 16 residues long. Here the CDR3 DNA reads TGTGCCAGCAGCCAGTCGGGACGCCGCTCCTACAATGAGCAGTTCTTC. Translating it yields CASSQSGRRSYNEQFF.

This clonotype was seen repeatedly, ten times or more. The chain recombines TRBV7-2 with TRBJ2-2, with 10 positions matching TRBD1. Germline values: CDR1 SGHTA, CDR2 FQGNSA. CDR3 length: 14 amino acids. The V and J ends lost 5 bases and 7 bases, in that order; junction bases with no gene match: 4. CDR3 region: CASSPGTGDGELFF. The CDR3 DNA reads TGTGCCAGCAGCCCCGGGACAGGGGACGGGGAGCTGTTTTTT. Using reference TRBV7-2 and TRBJ2-2 for the parts outside the CDR3, the full variable domain is GAGVSQSPSNKVTEKGKDVELRCDPISGHTALYWYRQSLGQGLEFLIYFQGNSAPDKSGLPSDRFSAERTGGSVSTLTIQRTQQEDSAVYLCASSPGTGDGELFFGEGSRLTVL.

This clonotype was seen a handful of times. V and J are TRBV6-5 and TRBJ2-7; 10 bases line up with TRBD1. V shed 4 bases and J 8 bases; nucleotides not matched to a gene: 8. The CDR3 consists of 14 residues. Germline loops: CDR1 MNHEY, CDR2 SVGAGI. The CDR3 bases are TGTGCCAGCAGTTTGGACAGGGGGGGACTACAGCAGTACTTC. It specifies CASSLDRGGLQQYF.

V gene TRBV4-1 combines with J gene TRBJ1-2; D remains ambiguous. The germline V gene encodes CDR1 MGHRA and CDR2 YSYEKL. This CDR3 contains 15 residues. Trimming cost V 1 base and J 5 bases, with 14 bases left between them. The CDR3: CASSQVGRARYGYTF. The CDR3 nucleotides read TGCGCCAGCAGCCAAGTAGGAAGGGCAAGGTATGGCTACACCTTC.

This clonotype showed up many times. V usage is TRBV11-2 and J usage is TRBJ2-3; D call uncertain. Per the germline V gene, CDR1 is SGHAT and CDR2 is FQNNGV. This CDR3 has 15 amino acids. V was trimmed by 2 bases and J by 2 bases, leaving 11 bases between them. The CDR3 is CASSLSWRNTDTQYF. CDR3 DNA sequence: TGTGCCAGCAGCTTATCGTGGAGAAACACAGATACGCAGTATTTT. Combining the CDR3 with reference TRBV11-2 and TRBJ2-3 gives the whole variable domain EAGVAQSPRYKIIEKRQSVAFWCNPISGHATLYWYQQILGQGPKLLIQFQNNGVVDDSQLPKDRFSAERLKGVDSTLKIQPAKLEDSAVYLCASSLSWRNTDTQYFGPGTRLTVL.

The chain employs TRBV6-5 and TRBJ2-7; possible D gene TRBD2, 5 bases. CDR3 length equals 15 residues. The germline V gene encodes CDR1 MNHEY and CDR2 SVGAGI. Trimming removed 2 bases at V and 2 bases at J, with 13 bases between. CDR3 sequence: CASSYLARLAYEQYF. DNA for the CDR3: TGTGCCAGCAGTTACCTAGCTCGACTGGCCTACGAGCAGTACTTC.

This clonotype was found a few times. The chain joins TRBV11-3 to TRBJ1-2; D uncertain. Germline values: CDR1 SGHNT, CDR2 YENEEA. V was trimmed by 8 bases and J by 4 bases, leaving 14 bases between them. The CDR3 totals 13 residues. The CDR3 here is CASAARLTYGYTF. CDR3 nucleotides: TGTGCCAGCGCCGCGCGGCTTACCTATGGCTACACCTTC. Combining the CDR3 with reference TRBV11-3 and TRBJ1-2 gives the whole variable domain EAGVVQSPRYKIIEKKQPVAFWCNPISGHNTLYWYLQNLGQGPELLIRYENEEAVDDSQLPKDRFSAERLKGVDSTLKIQPAELGDSAVYLCASAARLTYGYTFGSGTRLTVV.

In its sample, this clonotype was seen many times. The chain is built from TRBV7-3 and TRBJ2-3; tentatively, D is TRBD2 (5 bases). The CDR3 is made up of 14 amino acids. With 3 bases removed from V and 6 bases from J, the gap between germline ends came to 13 bases. Looked up from germline, CDR1 is SGHTA and CDR2 is FQGTGA. The CDR3 nucleotides are TGTGCCAGCAGCTTCAAGCGGTCCTCTGATACGCAGTATTTT. Its translation is CASSFKRSSDTQYF.

As for this clonotype: The junction departs from the called germline gene at one end, perhaps through a read error. The chain joins TRBV12-3 or TRBV12-4 to TRBJ1-1; D gene uncertain. The length of the CDR3 is 15 residues. CDR3 sequence: CASSFQTRGNTEASF. For the CDR3, the DNA is TGTGCCAGCAGTTTTCAAACTCGTGGGAACACTGAAGCTTCCTTT.

This clonotype has more than one count but fewer than ten. The chain joins TRBV7-8 to TRBJ1-6, with D tentatively TRBD1 (6 bases). From germline, CDR1 is SGHVS and CDR2 FQNEAQ. The CDR3 has 18 residues. Trimming took off 5 bases at V and 0 bases at J, with 17 bases between the two ends. The CDR3 nucleotides are TGTGCCAGCAGCCTGCGACAGGTGGAGAGCTCCTATAATTCACCCCTCCACTTT. The encoded protein is CASSLRQVESSYNSPLHF.

The chain links TRBV2 to TRBJ1-5, with no clear D. There are 14 residues in the CDR3. V was shortened by 1 base and J by 4 bases, with 8 bases between the two germline ends. Germline V gene lookup returns CDR1 SNHLY and CDR2 FYNNEI. The CDR3 DNA reads TGTGCCAGCAGTGAAGAAGGCGGTAATCAGCCCCAGCATTTT. It encodes CASSEEGGNQPQHF.